The 30 T cell receptor beta chains presented below share a single source sample, sequenced in a study of OX40 agonist ivuxolimab in advanced cancers. TCRdb's copy holds only in-frame clones and misses some; the assay was immunoSEQ multiplex PCR. The sample yields around 56,000 clones, roughly 88% seen once. This specimen consisted of CD4+ or CD8+ T cells sorted from blood, obtained in a trial of the OX40 agonist ivuxolimab. These receptor sequences come from an adult with an advanced solid tumor such as melanoma, head and neck, liver or kidney cancer.

The chain couples TRBV5-1 to TRBJ1-2; D is unresolved. Germline V gives CDR1 SGHRS, CDR2 YFSETQ. The CDR3 length is 13 residues. Trimming pared 0 bases from V and 5 bases from J, leaving 8 bases between. The CDR3 nucleotides read TGCGCCAGCAGCTTGGACAGAACATATGGCTACACCTTC. Amino acid sequence: CASSLDRTYGYTF. Using reference TRBV5-1 and TRBJ1-2 for the parts outside the CDR3, the full variable domain is KAGVTQTPRYLIKTRGQQVTLSCSPISGHRSVSWYQQTPGQGLQFLFEYFSETQRNKGNFPGRFSGRQFSNSRSEMNVSTLELGDSALYLCASSLDRTYGYTFGSGTRLTVV.

The chain combines TRBV7-9 with TRBJ1-6, with 7 nucleotides matching TRBD1. Germline CDR1 SEHNR, CDR2 FQNEAQ (reference sequence). The CDR3 has 16 residues. The V and J ends lost 5 bases and 4 bases, in that order; junction bases with no gene match: 8. CDR3: CASSHRQGSYNSPLHF. The CDR3 nucleotides read TGTGCCAGCAGCCATCGACAGGGCTCGTATAATTCACCCCTCCACTTT.

The chain combines TRBV6-5 with TRBJ2-2; 7 bases are a match to TRBD1. V lost 4 bases and J lost 3; bases outside the gene matches: 8. CDR1 is MNHEY and CDR2 is SVGAGI in the germline V gene. This CDR3 is built from 16 residues. CDR3 sequence (DNA): TGTGCCAGCAGTTCCCGGACAGGCGGTTACACCGGGGAGCTGTTTTTT. Amino acid sequence: CASSSRTGGYTGELFF.

The rearrangement joins TRBV28 to TRBJ2-1, with D possibly being TRBD1 (7 bases). The CDR3 runs to 15 residues. Per the germline V gene, CDR1 is MDHEN and CDR2 is SYDVKM. V lost 2 bases, J lost 3 bases, and 11 bases lay in between. For the CDR3, the DNA is TGTGCCAGCAGTTTAATGCGGGACAGCTACAATGAGCAGTTCTTC. As protein: CASSLMRDSYNEQFF.

This clone has more than one count but fewer than ten. The chain is built from TRBV7-6 and TRBJ2-1, with unresolved D. CDR3 length: 12 residues. Germline-derived CDR1 and CDR2 are SGHVS and FNYEAQ. Trimming removed 5 bases from V and 10 bases from J, with 12 bases in between. CDR3 sequence (DNA): TGTGCCAGCAGCCCCCCTGGTCCAGAGCAGTTCTTC. Protein product: CASSPPGPEQFF.

J is TRBJ1-1 and V is TRBV7-9; tentative D call: TRBD1 (6 bases). Trimming left V 3 bases short and J 6 bases short, with 8 bases between. This CDR3 has 12 residues. Per the germline V gene, CDR1 is SEHNR and CDR2 is FQNEAQ (reference sequence). CDR3 sequence reads: CASSLGAPEAFF. The CDR3 DNA sequence: TGTGCCAGCAGCTTGGGGGCCCCTGAAGCTTTCTTT.

V usage is TRBV4-1 and J usage is TRBJ2-2, with D perhaps assigned TRBD1 or TRBD2 (5 bases each). The CDR3 has 14 residues. The germline CDR1 and CDR2 sequences are MGHRA and YSYEKL. V shed 1 base and J shed 4 bases, with 7 bases lying between them. The CDR3 DNA sequence: TGCGCCAGCAGCCAAGGGGACCGCACCGGGGAGCTGTTTTTT. It translates to CASSQGDRTGELFF.

V usage is TRBV6-6 and J usage is TRBJ2-7, with 9 bases fitting TRBD1. V shed 7 bases, J shed 3 bases, and the junction held 13 bases outside the gene matches. The germline gives CDR1 MNHNY, CDR2 SVGAGI (reference sequence). The CDR3 totals 16 residues. The CDR3 region has the DNA TGTGCCAGCATTCCCCCACAGGGACAGGGTCACTACGAGCAGTACTTC. It yields the protein CASIPPQGQGHYEQYF.

The V gene is TRBV15, the J gene TRBJ2-3; D gene ambiguous. Trimming removed 1 base from V and 1 base from J, with 3 bases in between. The CDR3 sequence is 13 residues long. The germline V gene encodes CDR1 LNHNV and CDR2 YYDKDF (reference sequence). CDR3 in amino acids: CATSRVGTDTQYF. As DNA, the CDR3 is TGTGCCACCAGCAGAGTGGGCACAGATACGCAGTATTTT.

The chain recombines TRBV19 with TRBJ2-1; 8 bases align to TRBD2. The germline gives CDR1 LNHDA, CDR2 SQIVND (reference sequence). The V segment lost 2 bases and the J segment 6 bases; nucleotides outside the gene matches: 6. This CDR3 has 15 amino acids. The CDR3 DNA reads as TGTGCCAGTAGTATATCGAGCGGGAGTTTCAATGAGCAGTTCTTC. It is translated as CASSISSGSFNEQFF. The whole variable domain, filled in from reference TRBV19 and TRBJ2-1, reads DGGITQSPKYLFRKEGQNVTLSCEQNLNHDAMYWYRQDPGQGLRLIYYSQIVNDFQKGDIAEGYSVSREKKESFPLTVTSAQKNPTAFYLCASSISSGSFNEQFFGPGTRLTVL.

The chain combines TRBV6-1 with TRBJ2-3; 7 nucleotides match TRBD2. Germline loops: CDR1 MNHNS, CDR2 SASEGT. Trimming took 1 base from V and 2 from J; bases not matched to a gene: 6. CDR3 length: 16 residues. CDR3 sequence: CASSEDTRDYTDTQYF. CDR3 nucleotides: TGTGCCAGCAGTGAAGATACGCGGGACTACACAGATACGCAGTATTTT.

J is TRBJ2-1 and V is TRBV11-2; 7 nucleotides agree with TRBD2. CDR1 is SGHAT, CDR2 FQNNGV, per germline. The CDR3 has 19 residues. V gave up 5 bases and J gave up 3 bases; unmatched junction bases: 19. The CDR3 loop reads CASSPWSGETSRGYNEQFF. The CDR3 DNA follows: TGTGCCAGCAGCCCGTGGTCCGGTGAGACTAGCCGGGGCTACAATGAGCAGTTCTTC.

The CDR3 DNA reads as TGCGCCAGCAGCCCCCAGCCCCCAGGGCCATCCTCCTCCTACGAGCAGTACTTC. This translates into CASSPQPPGPSSSYEQYF. The chain joins TRBV4-1 to TRBJ2-7; D is possibly TRBD1 (5 bases). The CDR3 runs 18 residues. Trimming removed 4 bases from V and 0 bases from J, with 22 bases in between. Germline-derived CDR1 and CDR2 are MGHRA and YSYEKL.

The V gene is TRBV29-1, the J gene TRBJ2-5; TRBD2 aligns across 13 bases. The CDR3 has 14 amino acids. The ends lost 6 bases at V and 4 bases at J; junction bases unmatched: 5. In germline, CDR1 is SQVTM, CDR2 ANQGSEA. The CDR3 DNA is TGCAGCGTAAATGGACTAGCGGGAGTAGAGACCCAGTACTTC. This encodes CSVNGLAGVETQYF.

This clone came up a few times. This chain links TRBV7-2 with TRBJ1-6, with D unclear. This CDR3 is built from 15 residues. The germline V and J ends were trimmed by 2 bases and 10 bases, with 15 bases remaining between them. The germline gives CDR1 SGHTA, CDR2 FQGNSA. DNA for the CDR3: TGTGCCAGCAGCTTATACGACAAGGAAGGGTCACCCCTCCACTTT. Translated: CASSLYDKEGSPLHF.

In this sample, this clone turned up a few times. The chain links TRBV1 to TRBJ2-1; TRBD2, the D gene given by the table, was not confirmed from the DNA. TRBV1 is designated a pseudogene. This CDR3 has 17 residues. The DNA for the CDR3 is TGCACCAGCAGAGGAGGAGTAGCGGGGGCGGGGTACAATGAGCAGTTCTTC. It is translated as CTSRGGVAGAGYNEQFF.

CDR3 residues: CASSQTTEANYGYTF. CDR3 bases: TGCGCCAGCAGCCAAACGACAGAAGCTAACTATGGCTACACCTTC. V usage is TRBV4-3 and J usage is TRBJ1-2, with D possibly being TRBD1 (5 bases). Germline lookup yields CDR1 LGHNA and CDR2 YSLEER. The CDR3 length is 15 residues. The ends were cut back, 2 bases at V and 0 bases at J, with 10 bases in the middle.

The CDR3 spells CASSTSLSPLHF. The CDR3 DNA is TGTGCCAGCAGTACCAGCTTATCACCCCTCCACTTT. The V and J genes are TRBV9 and TRBJ1-6, with D unclear. The CDR3 runs 12 residues. Germline-derived CDR1 and CDR2 are SGDLS and YYNGEE. Trimming cost V 5 bases and J 10 bases, with 10 bases left between them.

This CDR3 reads CASFTIETQYF. As DNA, the CDR3 is TGTGCCAGCTTCACTATAGAGACCCAGTACTTC. The rearrangement links TRBV2 to TRBJ2-5, with unresolved D. CDR1 is SNHLY and CDR2 is FYNNEI in the germline V gene. V was trimmed by 8 bases and J by 4 bases, leaving 8 bases between them. The CDR3 is made up of 11 amino acids.

The chain combines TRBV7-2 with TRBJ2-3, with 7 bases fitting TRBD2. CDR1 and CDR2 (germline): SGHTA, FQGNSA. The trim removed 6 bases at V and 2 bases at J, leaving 8 bases unmatched. The CDR3 runs to 15 residues. CDR3 residues: CASSLAAGNTDTQYF. The DNA of the CDR3 is TGTGCCAGCAGTCTAGCGGCGGGGAACACAGATACGCAGTATTTT.

The J gene is TRBJ2-1, the V gene TRBV19; 8 nucleotides agree with TRBD2. Germline CDR1 reads LNHDA; CDR2 reads SQIVND (reference sequence). This CDR3 region has 14 residues. With 7 bases clipped from V and 8 bases from J, the junction kept 10 bases outside the gene matches. This chain's CDR3 is CASNTLGTRDEQFF. The CDR3 region has the DNA TGTGCCAGTAATACCCTCGGGACTAGGGATGAGCAGTTCTTC.

J is TRBJ2-3 and V is TRBV7-9, with D possibly TRBD1 on 6 matching bases. Germline assignment: CDR1 SEHNR and CDR2 FQNEAQ (reference sequence). The length of the CDR3 is 15 residues. The V end was cut by 2 bases, the J end by 2 bases, with 11 bases between. The CDR3 coding sequence is TGTGCCAGCAGCTTACCGGGACACAACACAGATACGCAGTATTTT. It translates to CASSLPGHNTDTQYF.

This clone was counted between two and nine times. The CDR3, as DNA: TGTGCCAGCAGCTTGGTGAGCGGCCCCTACAATGAGCAGTTCTTC. This translates into CASSLVSGPYNEQFF. This chain joins TRBV5-4 and TRBJ2-1, with D tentatively TRBD2 (5 bases). The V end was cut by 0 bases, the J end by 2 bases, with 9 bases between. The CDR3 contains 15 residues. Germline V CDR1 and CDR2: SGHNT, YYREEE (reference sequence).

The chain uses TRBV7-2 and TRBJ2-3; 7 nucleotides align to TRBD2. V shed 6 bases and J 1 base; nucleotides not matched to a gene: 7. CDR3 length: 15 amino acids. CDR1 SGHTA and CDR2 FQGNSA come from the germline V gene. This CDR3 is CASRTLGGGTDTQYF. DNA for the CDR3: TGTGCCAGCAGGACGCTGGGGGGGGGCACAGATACGCAGTATTTT.

The rearrangement joins TRBV18 to TRBJ1-5; 7 positions match TRBD1. The CDR3 has 17 amino acids. V lost 0 bases to trimming and J lost 7 bases; unmatched junction nucleotides: 12. Germline CDR1 reads KGHSH; CDR2 reads LQKENI. The chain's CDR3 is CASSPPGQSGSGQPQHF. The CDR3 nucleotides are TGTGCCAGCTCACCACCGGGACAGTCTGGTTCAGGACAGCCCCAGCATTTT.

The chain recombines TRBV7-9 with TRBJ2-5; TRBD1 aligns across 9 bases. CDR3 length: 15 amino acids. Germline values: CDR1 SEHNR, CDR2 FQNEAQ (reference sequence). J was trimmed by 2 bases and V by 4 bases; bases with no gene match: 5. The CDR3: CASSSGTGTQETQYF. The CDR3 coding sequence is TGTGCCAGCAGCTCTGGGACAGGGACGCAAGAGACCCAGTACTTC.

The chain combines TRBV5-1 with TRBJ2-2, with TRBD2 identical over 11 bases. Germline V gene data show CDR1 as SGHRS and CDR2 as YFSETQ. This CDR3 comprises 16 residues. The V segment lost 4 bases and the J segment 1 base; nucleotides outside the gene matches: 3. The DNA of the CDR3 is TGCGCCAGCAGCACCGGACTAGCGGGGAACACCGGGGAGCTGTTTTTT. Translated, it gives CASSTGLAGNTGELFF.

The J gene is TRBJ2-7, the V gene TRBV9; TRBD2 is a possible D gene (6 bases). Germline V CDR1 and CDR2: SGDLS, YYNGEE. The CDR3 runs to 16 residues. The V end lost 4 bases, the J end lost 0 bases, and 17 bases lay between the germline ends. The CDR3 loop is CASSRGGDWDSYEQYF. The CDR3 bases are TGTGCCAGCAGCAGGGGCGGGGATTGGGACTCCTACGAGCAGTACTTC.

The chain has TRBV5-1 and TRBJ2-1, with D perhaps matching TRBD2 (5 bases). Looked up from germline, CDR1 is SGHRS and CDR2 is YFSETQ. The V end lost 4 bases, the J end lost 8 bases, and 13 bases lay between the germline ends. There are 13 residues in the CDR3. The CDR3 DNA follows: TGCGCCAGCAGCCCTAGCTCATGGGATGAGCAGTTCTTC. Protein: CASSPSSWDEQFF.

This chain joins TRBV9 and TRBJ1-1; no firm D call. V was shortened by 1 base and J by 4 bases, with 14 bases between the two germline ends. In germline, CDR1 is SGDLS, CDR2 YYNGEE. There are 15 residues in the CDR3. CDR3 sequence: CASSVNGVVFTEAFF. In DNA, the CDR3 is TGTGCCAGCAGCGTAAACGGAGTGGTGTTCACTGAAGCTTTCTTT.